This entry is about one T cell receptor (beta chain). V dropped 5 bases and J dropped 0; count of bases not matched to a gene: 15. Germline lookup yields CDR1 MNHNY and CDR2 SVGAGI (reference sequence). CDR3 length equals 19 residues. The data originate from a study of blood T cell repertoires in COVID-19. Study context: COVID-19 samples from acute and convalescent phases originated in the United States, Italy and Spain.

The data were produced by immunoSEQ multiplex PCR, yet TCRdb's version contains in-frame clones alone and is incomplete. The repertoire includes around 32,000 clones, around 91% of them detected once, and 1% sits in the top ten. The clonotype originates from a man in his 70s with active or convalescent COVID-19. The J gene is TRBJ2-3, the V gene TRBV6-6; TRBD2 matches 9 bases. The sequenced material came from peripheral blood. The CDR3 nucleotides read TGTGCCAGCAGTCTACGCAGCGGGGGGACCACGTTTAGCACAGATACGCAGTATTTT. This codes for CASSLRSGGTTFSTDTQYF.